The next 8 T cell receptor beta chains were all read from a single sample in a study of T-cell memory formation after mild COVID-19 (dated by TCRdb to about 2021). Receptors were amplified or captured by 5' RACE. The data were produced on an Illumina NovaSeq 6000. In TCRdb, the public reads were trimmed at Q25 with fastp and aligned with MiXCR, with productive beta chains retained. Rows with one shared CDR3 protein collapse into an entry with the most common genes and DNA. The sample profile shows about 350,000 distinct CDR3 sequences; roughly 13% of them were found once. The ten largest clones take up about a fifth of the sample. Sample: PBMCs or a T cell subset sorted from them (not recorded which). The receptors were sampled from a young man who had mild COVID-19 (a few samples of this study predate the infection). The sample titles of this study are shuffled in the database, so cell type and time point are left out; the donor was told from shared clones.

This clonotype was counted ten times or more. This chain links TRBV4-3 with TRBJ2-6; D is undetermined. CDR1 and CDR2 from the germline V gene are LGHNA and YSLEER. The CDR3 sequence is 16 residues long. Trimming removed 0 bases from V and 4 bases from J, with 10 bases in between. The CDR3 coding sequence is TGCGCCAGCAGCCAAGATGCCGGTACCGGGGCCAACGTCCTGACTTTC. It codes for CASSQDAGTGANVLTF.

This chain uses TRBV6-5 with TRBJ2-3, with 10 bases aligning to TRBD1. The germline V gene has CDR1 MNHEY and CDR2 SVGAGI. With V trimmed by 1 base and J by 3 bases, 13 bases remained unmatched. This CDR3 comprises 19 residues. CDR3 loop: CASSYFSPSGTGATDTQYF. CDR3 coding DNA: TGTGCCAGCAGTTACTTCAGCCCGTCCGGGACAGGGGCGACAGATACGCAGTATTTT.

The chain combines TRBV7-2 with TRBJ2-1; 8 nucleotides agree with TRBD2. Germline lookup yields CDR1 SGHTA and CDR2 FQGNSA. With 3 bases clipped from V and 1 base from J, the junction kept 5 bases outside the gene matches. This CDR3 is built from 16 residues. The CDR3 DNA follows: TGTGCCAGCAGCTTGACGGCGGGGGGATCCTACAATGAGCAGTTCTTC. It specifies CASSLTAGGSYNEQFF.

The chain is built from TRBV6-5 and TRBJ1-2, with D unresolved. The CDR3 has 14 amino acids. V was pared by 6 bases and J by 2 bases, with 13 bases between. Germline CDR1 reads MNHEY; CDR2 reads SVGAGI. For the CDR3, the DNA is TGTGCCAGCAGGGAGAAGGGTTGGAACTATGGCTACACCTTC. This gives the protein CASREKGWNYGYTF.

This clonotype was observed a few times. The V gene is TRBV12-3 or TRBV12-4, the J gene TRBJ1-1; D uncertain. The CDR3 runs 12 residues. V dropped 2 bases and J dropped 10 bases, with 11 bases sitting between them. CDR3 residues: CASSLSLGLAFF. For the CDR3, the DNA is TGTGCCAGCAGTTTAAGCCTAGGGCTAGCTTTCTTT.

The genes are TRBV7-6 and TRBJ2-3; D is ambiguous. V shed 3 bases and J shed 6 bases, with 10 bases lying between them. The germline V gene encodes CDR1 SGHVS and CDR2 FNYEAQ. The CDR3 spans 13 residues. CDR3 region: CASSLALFDTQYF. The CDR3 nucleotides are TGTGCCAGCAGCTTGGCGCTTTTTGATACGCAGTATTTT. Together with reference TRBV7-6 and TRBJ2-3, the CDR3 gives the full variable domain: GAGVSQSPRYKVTKRGQDVALRCDPISGHVSLYWYRQALGQGPEFLTYFNYEAQQDKSGLPNDRFSAERPEGSISTLTIQRTEQRDSAMYRCASSLALFDTQYFGPGTRLTVL.

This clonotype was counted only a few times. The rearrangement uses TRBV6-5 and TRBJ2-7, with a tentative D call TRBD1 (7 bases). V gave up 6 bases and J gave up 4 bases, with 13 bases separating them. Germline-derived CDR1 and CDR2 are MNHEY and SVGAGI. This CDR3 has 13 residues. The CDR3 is CASREGRGYEQYV. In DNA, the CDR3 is TGTGCCAGCAGGGAGGGCAGGGGGTACGAGCAGTACGTC.

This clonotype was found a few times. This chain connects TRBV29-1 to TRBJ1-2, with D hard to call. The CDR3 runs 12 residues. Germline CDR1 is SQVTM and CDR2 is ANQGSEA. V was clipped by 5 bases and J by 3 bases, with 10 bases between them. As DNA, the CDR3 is TGCAGCGTTTCTCCCGGGGACTATGGCTACACCTTC. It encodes CSVSPGDYGYTF.